This is a list of T cell receptor beta chains from one sample in a study of regulatory T cells in long-lasting Graves disease. TCRdb fed the multiplex PCR reads into MiXCR, producing one record per CDR3 protein. The sample lists around 400,000 distinct CDR3 sequences; around 20% were seen once. The sequencing used peripheral blood mononuclear cells (PBMCs), collected when the disease was refractory, from a patient treated with antithyroid drugs. Receptors originate from a female donor with Graves disease. CDR3s include the opening cysteine and the closing phenylalanine or tryptophan. The order of the fields is V gene, J gene, clone size, D gene, CDR3 protein, CDR3 DNA. A D gene is named only where the DNA matches it firmly. Some rows mark clone size as missing; the rest say once, few, many or name a class of expanded clone.

>TRBV28|TRBJ1-2|few|TRBD1
CASSLVQGAIGLYGYTF
TGTGCCAGCAGTTTAGTACAGGGGGCGATTGGGCTTTATGGCTACACCTTC
>TRBV5-4|TRBJ1-2|-|TRBD1
CASSPKDRGYGYTF
TGTGCCAGCAGCCCGAAGGACAGGGGATATGGCTACACCTTC
>TRBV2|TRBJ1-5|many|TRBD1
CASLPGQGFNQPQHF
TGTGCCAGCTTACCGGGACAGGGTTTCAATCAGCCCCAGCATTTT
>TRBV20-1|TRBJ2-7|many|-
CSASGGTYEQYF
TGCAGTGCTAGCGGGGGTACCTACGAGCAGTACTTC
>TRBV28|TRBJ2-5|many|-
CASSGVTGGETQYF
TGTGCCAGCAGTGGGGTGACAGGAGGGGAGACCCAGTACTTC
>TRBV4-1|TRBJ1-1|few|-
CASSLKKGGGTEAFF
TGCGCCAGCAGCCTCAAGAAAGGGGGAGGCACTGAAGCTTTCTTT
>TRBV4-1|TRBJ2-7|-|-
CASSQARGNEQYF
TGCGCCAGCAGTCAGGCGCGGGGCAACGAGCAGTACTTC
>TRBV20-1|TRBJ1-5|many|-
CSAIDRPNQPQHF
TGCAGTGCTATCGACAGGCCGAATCAGCCCCAGCATTTT
>TRBV20-1|TRBJ2-2|-|-
CGAQTGSGHGELFF
TGCGGTGCTCAAACAGGGTCCGGACACGGGGAGCTGTTTTTT
>TRBV15|TRBJ2-5|many|-
CATSALTQQETQYF
TGTGCCACCAGCGCCCTAACACAGCAAGAGACCCAGTACTTC
>TRBV27|TRBJ2-7|many|-
CASSLYRQTYEQYF
TGTGCCAGCAGTTTATACAGGCAAACCTACGAGCAGTACTTC
>TRBV6-2/TRBV6-3|TRBJ2-7|many|TRBD1
CASSYRSGGTDEQYF
TGTGCCAGCAGTTACCGTTCAGGGGGTACCGACGAGCAGTACTTC
>TRBV20-1|TRBJ2-5|many|TRBD1
CSAGSGTGGWKTQYF
TGCAGTGCTGGATCCGGGACAGGGGGCTGGAAGACCCAGTACTTC
>TRBV19|TRBJ1-1|-|-
CATAPTGLNTEAFF
TGTGCCACCGCACCCACAGGTTTGAACACTGAAGCTTTCTTT
>TRBV6-2/TRBV6-3|TRBJ1-2|few|-
CVSSYRGAEGYTF
TGTGTCAGCAGTTACCGAGGGGCGGAAGGCTACACCTTC
>TRBV11-2|TRBJ2-3|-|TRBD2
CASIRNPLAGVKDTQYF
TGTGCCAGCATCAGGAACCCTCTAGCGGGAGTAAAGGATACGCAGTATTTT
>TRBV28|TRBJ2-7|few|TRBD2
CASSLFGRAHEQYF
TGTGCCAGCAGTTTATTCGGGAGGGCCCACGAGCAGTACTTC
>TRBV7-8|TRBJ2-2|-|-
CASSLGIRFSGELFF
TGTGCCAGCAGCCTTGGGATAAGGTTTTCCGGGGAGCTGTTTTTT
>TRBV7-2|TRBJ1-5|many|-
CASSLGGGNQPQHF
TGTGCCAGCAGCTTAGGGGGGGGCAATCAGCCCCAGCATTTT
>TRBV2|TRBJ2-1|-|TRBD1
CASIDRANNEQFF
TGTGCCAGCATAGACAGGGCTAACAATGAGCAGTTCTTC
>TRBV20-1|TRBJ2-5|-|-
CSARDQGQGSETQYF
TGCAGTGCTAGAGATCAAGGGCAGGGTAGTGAGACCCAGTACTTC
>TRBV28|TRBJ2-2|many|-
CASSPPVRGRGTGELFF
TGTGCCAGCAGTCCACCCGTTCGGGGACGGGGCACCGGGGAGCTGTTTTTT
>TRBV19|TRBJ1-1|-|-
CASSIAAGTNTEAFF
TGTGCCAGTAGTATAGCGGCAGGGACGAACACTGAAGCTTTCTTT